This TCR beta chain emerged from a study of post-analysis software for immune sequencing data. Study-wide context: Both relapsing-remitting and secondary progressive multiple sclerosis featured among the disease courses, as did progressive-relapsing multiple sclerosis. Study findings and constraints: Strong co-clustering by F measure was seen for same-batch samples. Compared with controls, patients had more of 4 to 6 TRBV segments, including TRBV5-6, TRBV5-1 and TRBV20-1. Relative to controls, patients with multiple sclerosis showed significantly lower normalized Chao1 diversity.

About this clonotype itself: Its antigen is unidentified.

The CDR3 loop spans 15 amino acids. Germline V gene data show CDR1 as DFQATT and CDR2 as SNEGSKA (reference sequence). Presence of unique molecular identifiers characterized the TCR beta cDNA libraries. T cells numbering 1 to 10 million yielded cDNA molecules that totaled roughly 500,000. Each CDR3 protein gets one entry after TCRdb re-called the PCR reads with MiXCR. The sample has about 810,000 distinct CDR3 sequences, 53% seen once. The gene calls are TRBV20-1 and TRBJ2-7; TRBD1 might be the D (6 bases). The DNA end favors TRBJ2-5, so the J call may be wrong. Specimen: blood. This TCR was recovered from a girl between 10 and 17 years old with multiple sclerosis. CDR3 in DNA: TGCAGTGCTAGAGATGTAGGAGACAGGCGAGAGACCCAGTACTTC. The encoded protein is CSARDVGDRRETQYF.